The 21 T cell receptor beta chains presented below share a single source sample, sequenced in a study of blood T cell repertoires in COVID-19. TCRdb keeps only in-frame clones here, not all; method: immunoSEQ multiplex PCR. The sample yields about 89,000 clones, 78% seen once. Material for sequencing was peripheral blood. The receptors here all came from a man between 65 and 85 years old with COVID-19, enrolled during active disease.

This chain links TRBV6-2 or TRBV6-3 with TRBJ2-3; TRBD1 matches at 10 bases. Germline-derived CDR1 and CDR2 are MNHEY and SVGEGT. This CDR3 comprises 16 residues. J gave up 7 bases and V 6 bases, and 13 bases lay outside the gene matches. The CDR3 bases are TGTGCCAGCAGCATAAGGGGGACAGGGGCCATGAATACGCAGTATTTT. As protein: CASSIRGTGAMNTQYF.

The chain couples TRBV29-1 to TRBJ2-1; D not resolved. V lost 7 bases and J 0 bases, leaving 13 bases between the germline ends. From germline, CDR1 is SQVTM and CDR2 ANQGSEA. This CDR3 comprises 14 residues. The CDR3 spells CSAPSQASYNEQFF. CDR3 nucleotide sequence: TGCAGCGCCCCCTCGCAGGCCTCCTACAATGAGCAGTTCTTC.

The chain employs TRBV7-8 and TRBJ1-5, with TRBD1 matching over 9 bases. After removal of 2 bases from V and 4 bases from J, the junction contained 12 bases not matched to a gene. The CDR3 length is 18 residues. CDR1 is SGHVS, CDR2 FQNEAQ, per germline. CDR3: CASSLREGAGTGNQPQHF. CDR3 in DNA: TGTGCCAGCAGCTTAAGAGAGGGAGCCGGGACAGGGAATCAGCCCCAGCATTTT.

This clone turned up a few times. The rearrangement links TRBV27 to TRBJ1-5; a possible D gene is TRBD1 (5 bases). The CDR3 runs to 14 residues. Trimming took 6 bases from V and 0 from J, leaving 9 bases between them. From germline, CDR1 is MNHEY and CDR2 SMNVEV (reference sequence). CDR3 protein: CASSRDYSNQPQHF. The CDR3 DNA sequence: TGTGCCAGCAGCAGGGATTATAGCAATCAGCCCCAGCATTTT.

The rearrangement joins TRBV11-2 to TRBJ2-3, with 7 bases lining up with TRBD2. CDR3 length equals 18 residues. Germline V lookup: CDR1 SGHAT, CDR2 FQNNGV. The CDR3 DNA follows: TGTGCGACCCTGGGGGGGTGGGGCCGGGGCGGGAGCACAGATACGCAGTATTTT. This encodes CATLGGWGRGGSTDTQYF. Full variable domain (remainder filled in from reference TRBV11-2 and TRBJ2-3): EAGVAQSPRYKIIEKRQSVAFWCNPISGHATLYWYQQILGQGPKLLIQFQNNGVVDDSQLPKDRFSAERLKGVDSTLKIQPAKLEDSAVYLCATLGGWGRGGSTDTQYFGPGTRLTVL.

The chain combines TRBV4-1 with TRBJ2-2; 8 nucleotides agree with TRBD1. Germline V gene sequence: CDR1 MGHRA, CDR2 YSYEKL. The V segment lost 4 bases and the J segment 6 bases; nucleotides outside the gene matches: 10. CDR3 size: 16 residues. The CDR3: CASSLVGRGRAGELFF. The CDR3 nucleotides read TGCGCCAGCAGCCTGGTAGGCAGGGGGCGGGCCGGGGAGCTGTTTTTT.

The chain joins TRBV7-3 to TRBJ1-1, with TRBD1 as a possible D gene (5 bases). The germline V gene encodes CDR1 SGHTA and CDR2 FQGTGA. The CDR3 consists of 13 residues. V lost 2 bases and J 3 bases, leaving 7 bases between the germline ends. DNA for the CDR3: TGTGCCAGCAGCTTAGACAGACACACTGAAGCTTTCTTT. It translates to CASSLDRHTEAFF. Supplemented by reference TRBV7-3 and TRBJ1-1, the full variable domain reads GAGVSQTPSNKVTEKGKYVELRCDPISGHTALYWYRQSLGQGPEFLIYFQGTGAADDSGLPNDRFFAVRPEGSVSTLKIQRTERGDSAVYLCASSLDRHTEAFFGQGTRLTVV.

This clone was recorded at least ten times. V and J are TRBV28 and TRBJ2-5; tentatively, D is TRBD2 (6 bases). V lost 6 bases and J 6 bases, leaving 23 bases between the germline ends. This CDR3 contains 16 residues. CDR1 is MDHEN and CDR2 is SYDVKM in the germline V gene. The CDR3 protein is CASSPGDGLFGKTQYF. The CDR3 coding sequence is TGTGCCAGCAGCCCGGGAGATGGCCTTTTCGGGAAGACCCAGTACTTC.

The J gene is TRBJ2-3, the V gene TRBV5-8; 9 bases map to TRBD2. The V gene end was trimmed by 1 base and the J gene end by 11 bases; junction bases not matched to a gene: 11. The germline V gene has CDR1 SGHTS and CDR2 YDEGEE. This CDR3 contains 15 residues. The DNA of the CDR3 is TGTGCCAGCAGCTTGAGAAGCGGGGGGCCCAGGTGGCAGTATTTT. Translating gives CASSLRSGGPRWQYF.

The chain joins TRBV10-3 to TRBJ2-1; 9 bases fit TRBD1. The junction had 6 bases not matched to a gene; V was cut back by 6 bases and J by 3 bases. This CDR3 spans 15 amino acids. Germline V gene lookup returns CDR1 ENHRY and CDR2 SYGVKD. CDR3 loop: CAIRGDRGDYNEQFF. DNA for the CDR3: TGTGCCATCAGGGGCGACAGGGGGGACTACAATGAGCAGTTCTTC.

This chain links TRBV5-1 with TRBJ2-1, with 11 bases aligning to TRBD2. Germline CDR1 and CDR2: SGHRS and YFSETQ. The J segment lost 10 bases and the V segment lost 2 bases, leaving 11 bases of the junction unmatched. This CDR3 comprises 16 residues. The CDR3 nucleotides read TGCGCCAGCAGCTTACCAATAGCGGGAGGGCCGGGGGAGCAGTTCTTC. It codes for CASSLPIAGGPGEQFF.

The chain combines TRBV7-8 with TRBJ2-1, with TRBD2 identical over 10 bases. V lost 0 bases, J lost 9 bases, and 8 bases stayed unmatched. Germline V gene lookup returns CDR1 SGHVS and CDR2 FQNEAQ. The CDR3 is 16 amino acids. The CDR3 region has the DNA TGTGCCAGCAGCTTAGCGCTGGCTAGCGGGGGTGTTGAGCAGTTCTTC. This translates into CASSLALASGGVEQFF.

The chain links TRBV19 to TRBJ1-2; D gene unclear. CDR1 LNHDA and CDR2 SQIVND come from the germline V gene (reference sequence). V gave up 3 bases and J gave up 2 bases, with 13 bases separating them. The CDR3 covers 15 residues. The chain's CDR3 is CASSIEGRPNYGYTF. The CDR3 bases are TGTGCCAGTAGTATCGAAGGCAGGCCCAACTATGGCTACACCTTC.

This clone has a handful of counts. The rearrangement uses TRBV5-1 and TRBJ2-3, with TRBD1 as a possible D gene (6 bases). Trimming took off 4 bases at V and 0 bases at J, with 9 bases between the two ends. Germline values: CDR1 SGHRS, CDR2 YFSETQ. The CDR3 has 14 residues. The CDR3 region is CASSKGDSTDTQYF. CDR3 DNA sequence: TGCGCCAGCAGCAAGGGGGATAGCACAGATACGCAGTATTTT.

DNA for the CDR3: TGTGCCAGCAGCTTGGAGGCAACGGAGCAGTTCTTC. Its translation: CASSLEATEQFF. The V and J genes are TRBV7-9 and TRBJ2-1; maybe TRBD2 (5 bases). This CDR3 has 12 amino acids. The V and J ends lost 3 bases and 10 bases respectively, with 10 bases between them. CDR1 and CDR2 (germline): SEHNR, FQNEAQ (reference sequence).

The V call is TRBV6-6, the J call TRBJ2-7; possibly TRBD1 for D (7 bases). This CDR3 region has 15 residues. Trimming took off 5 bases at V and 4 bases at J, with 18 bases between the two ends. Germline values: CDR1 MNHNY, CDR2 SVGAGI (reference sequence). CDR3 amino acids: CASSDGQEGAYEQYF. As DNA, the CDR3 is TGTGCCAGCAGTGATGGACAGGAGGGAGCTTACGAGCAGTACTTC.

CDR3 sequence: CASSDRDRYEQYF. CDR3 coding DNA: TGCGCCAGCAGTGACAGGGATCGATACGAGCAGTACTTC. The chain is built from TRBV10-1 and TRBJ2-7, with D perhaps matching TRBD1 (5 bases). Germline V CDR1 and CDR2: WNHNN, SYGVQD (reference sequence). The CDR3 is made up of 13 amino acids. Trimming left V 3 bases short and J 4 bases short, with 10 bases between.

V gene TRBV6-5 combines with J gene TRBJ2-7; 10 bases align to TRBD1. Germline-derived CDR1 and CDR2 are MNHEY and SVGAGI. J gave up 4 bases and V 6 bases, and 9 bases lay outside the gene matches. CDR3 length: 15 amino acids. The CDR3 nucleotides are TGTGCCAGCAGGACCCCGGGACAGGGGAGTTACGAGCAGTACTTC. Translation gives CASRTPGQGSYEQYF.

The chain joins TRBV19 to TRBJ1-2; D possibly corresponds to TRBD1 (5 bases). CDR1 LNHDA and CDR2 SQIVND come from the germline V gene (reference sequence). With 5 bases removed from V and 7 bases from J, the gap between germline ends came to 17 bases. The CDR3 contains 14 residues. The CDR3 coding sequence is TGTGCCAGTAGTTGGGCGGAAAGGGGAATTGGCTACACCTTC. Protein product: CASSWAERGIGYTF.

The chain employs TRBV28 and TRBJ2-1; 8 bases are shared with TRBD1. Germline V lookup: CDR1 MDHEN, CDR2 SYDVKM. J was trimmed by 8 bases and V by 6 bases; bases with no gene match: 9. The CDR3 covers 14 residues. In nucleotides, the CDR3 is TGTGCCAGCAGCACCGGGACAGGTCGGCATGAGCAGTTCTTC. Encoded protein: CASSTGTGRHEQFF.

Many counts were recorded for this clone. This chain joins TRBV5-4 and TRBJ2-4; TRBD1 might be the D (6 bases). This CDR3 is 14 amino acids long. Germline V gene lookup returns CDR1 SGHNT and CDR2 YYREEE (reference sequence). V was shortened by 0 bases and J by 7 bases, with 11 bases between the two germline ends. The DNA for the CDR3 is TGTGCCAGCAGCTTGGGAGGACAGACTAACATTCAGTACTTC. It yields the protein CASSLGGQTNIQYF.